This T cell receptor beta chain was sequenced during a study of T cells in Graves' hyperthyroidism and ophthalmopathy. This clonotype was counted ten times or more. With 5 bases clipped from V and 0 bases from J, the junction kept 9 bases outside the gene matches. CDR1 is SGHTA, CDR2 FQGNSA, per germline. The CDR3 has 17 amino acids. Based on clinical symptoms, serum thyroxine and TRAb, thyroid ultrasound and orbital computed tomography, diagnoses were reached. Amplification of TCR beta CDR3 regions was performed using RNA transcripts as template. Carried out on the TCR CDR3, a first-round RT-PCR used the HTBI primer set. TCRdb re-derived calls from the multiplex PCR reads in MiXCR, one entry per CDR3 protein. The sample lists 200,000 to 250,000 distinct CDR3 sequences; about a sixth were seen once.

Sequences were obtained from blood. The V gene is TRBV7-2, the J gene TRBJ1-5, with TRBD1 identical over 8 bases. The TCR was taken from a woman between 45 and 60 years old with Graves' hyperthyroidism. Here the CDR3 reads CASSPGQGRSSNQPQHF. The CDR3, as DNA: TGTGCCAGCAGCCCAGGACAGGGTCGGAGTAGCAATCAGCCCCAGCATTTT.